This entry lists 10 T cell receptor beta chains sequenced from one sample in a study of blood T cell repertoires in COVID-19 (dated by TCRdb to the early 2020s). The library was prepared using the immunoSEQ multiplex PCR assay. TCRdb mirrors the immuneACCESS table, restricted to in-frame sequences. Some clones are absent from its copies; in checked studies, under half trace to an unresolved V gene, and the reason for the others is unknown. The sample profile shows approximately 150,000 clones; over 80% of them were found once. The ten largest clones take up just under 0.95% of the sample. Sample: peripheral blood. The source is a woman aged 45-60 years with acute or convalescent COVID-19.

This chain uses TRBV6-5 with TRBJ2-1, with 9 bases matching TRBD2. The CDR3 has 15 residues. Germline V gene data show CDR1 as MNHEY and CDR2 as SVGAGI. V lost 0 bases and J lost 5; bases outside the gene matches: 2. CDR3 sequence: CASSYSSGSNNEQFF. As DNA, the CDR3 is TGTGCCAGCAGTTACTCTAGCGGGAGCAACAATGAGCAGTTCTTC.

J is TRBJ2-3 and V is TRBV3-1 (or the pseudogene TRBV3-2); 9 nucleotides align to TRBD2. The V segment lost 1 base and the J segment 7 bases; nucleotides outside the gene matches: 18. The CDR3 totals 19 residues. Germline V CDR1 and CDR2: LGHDT, YNNKEL (reference sequence). DNA for the CDR3: TGTGCCAGCAGCCAAGGGTTCGATGAAGCGGGGGGTCGGGAGAATACGCAGTATTTT. It specifies CASSQGFDEAGGRENTQYF.

The chain has TRBV19 and TRBJ1-4; D is uncertain. V lost 1 base and J lost 7, with 4 bases in between. The CDR3 is 12 amino acids. The germline V gene has CDR1 LNHDA and CDR2 SQIVND (reference sequence). The CDR3 spells CASSIGVEKLFF. The DNA of the CDR3 is TGTGCCAGTAGTATAGGAGTTGAAAAACTGTTTTTT.

V gene TRBV19 combines with J gene TRBJ1-1; D call uncertain. CDR3 length: 14 amino acids. Trimming took off 3 bases at V and 2 bases at J, with 10 bases between the two ends. Germline CDR1 LNHDA, CDR2 SQIVND (reference sequence). This CDR3 is CASSIAETNTEAFF. CDR3 coding DNA: TGTGCCAGTAGTATCGCGGAAACTAACACTGAAGCTTTCTTT.

This chain uses TRBV11-2 with TRBJ1-4; D perhaps matches TRBD1 (6 bases). The CDR3 sequence is 15 residues long. The germline CDR1 and CDR2 sequences are SGHAT and FQNNGV. With 2 bases removed from V and 8 bases from J, the gap between germline ends came to 15 bases. CDR3 loop: CASSLRGSQGEKLFF. DNA of the CDR3: TGTGCCAGCAGCTTACGGGGTTCACAGGGCGAAAAACTGTTTTTT.

The V call is TRBV6-6, the J call TRBJ1-1; D remains unclear. V lost 7 bases to trimming and J lost 2 bases, with 11 bases between them. The CDR3 extends over 13 amino acids. CDR1 is MNHNY, CDR2 SVGAGI, per germline (reference sequence). CDR3 sequence (DNA): TGTGCCAGCATTTCCGACTTTAACACTGAAGCTTTCTTT. Translation gives CASISDFNTEAFF.

This sequence joins TRBV4-1 and TRBJ1-3; 8 bases are a match to TRBD1. This CDR3 is built from 17 residues. Germline CDR1 reads MGHRA; CDR2 reads YSYEKL. Unmatched junction bases numbered 4, after V lost 0 bases and J lost 0 bases. In nucleotides, the CDR3 is TGCGCCAGCAGCCAAGAAGACAGGGGCGGCTCTGGAAACACCATATATTTT. Translating gives CASSQEDRGGSGNTIYF.

The chain joins TRBV7-8 to TRBJ1-2, with 10 bases matching TRBD1. CDR1 and CDR2 (germline): SGHVS, FQNEAQ. This CDR3 is 16 amino acids long. With 4 bases clipped from V and 3 bases from J, the junction kept 8 bases outside the gene matches. The CDR3 spells CASSSGTGDMDYGYTF. The CDR3 bases are TGTGCCAGCAGCTCCGGGACAGGGGATATGGACTATGGCTACACCTTC.

This clone was recorded a few times. The V gene is TRBV4-1, the J gene TRBJ1-1; tentatively, D is TRBD1 (5 bases). The germline V gene has CDR1 MGHRA and CDR2 YSYEKL. Trimming removed 6 bases from V and 3 bases from J, with 23 bases in between. This CDR3 has 17 amino acids. The CDR3 reads CASRGGVARAEDTEAFF. As DNA, the CDR3 is TGCGCCAGCAGGGGGGGGGTTGCCAGAGCTGAGGACACTGAAGCTTTCTTT.

The V call is TRBV3-1 (or the pseudogene TRBV3-2), the J call TRBJ1-1, with TRBD1 as a possible D gene (5 bases). In germline, CDR1 is LGHDT, CDR2 YNNKEL (reference sequence). This CDR3 spans 14 amino acids. The V and J ends lost 2 bases and 1 base respectively, with 8 bases between them. The CDR3 DNA reads as TGTGCCAGCAGCCAAACAGGATCGAACACTGAAGCTTTCTTT. It encodes CASSQTGSNTEAFF.